These T cell receptor beta chains were read from a single sample in a study of blood T cell repertoires in COVID-19. Sequencing used immunoSEQ multiplex PCR; TCRdb keeps in-frame clones, though not all of them. The data contain around 78,000 clones, over 75% of them seen just once; the ten biggest clones take up 5% to 6.5%. The sample was peripheral blood. These TCRs come from a man in his fifties or sixties with active COVID-19. CDR3s include the opening cysteine and the closing phenylalanine or tryptophan. Fields, in order: clone size, V gene, D gene, J gene, CDR3 protein, CDR3 DNA. The D gene is left open where the match is weak. A clone size is listed for some rows: how often the clone was seen (once, few, many), or a class if it is expanded.

size: NA; V: TRBV5-1; D: TRBD2; J: TRBJ2-1; CDR3: CASSSGTSGGDNEQFF; DNA: TGCGCCAGCAGTTCTGGGACTAGCGGGGGGGACAATGAGCAGTTCTTC
size: NA; V: TRBV7-3; D: TRBD2; J: TRBJ2-1; CDR3: CASPLAGVCNEQFF; DNA: TGTGCCAGCCCCCTAGCGGGAGTCTGCAATGAGCAGTTCTTC
size: NA; V: TRBV4-2; D: NA; J: TRBJ2-7; CDR3: CASSQDPATGPFF; DNA: TGTGCCAGCAGCCAAGACCCTGCGACAGGTCCCTTCTTC
size: NA; V: TRBV5-4; D: TRBD2; J: TRBJ2-7; CDR3: CASSSSGRGF; DNA: TGTGCCAGCAGCTCTAGCGGGAGGGGTTTC
size: NA; V: TRBV2; D: TRBD2; J: TRBJ2-3; CDR3: CASRGGPSTDTQYF; DNA: TGTGCCAGTCGGGGGGGACCTAGCACAGATACGCAGTATTTT
size: NA; V: TRBV5-6; D: NA; J: TRBJ1-1; CDR3: CASSLGGLLNTEAFF; DNA: TGTGCCAGCAGCTTGGGGGGACTGTTGAACACTGAAGCTTTCTTT
size: NA; V: TRBV7-2; D: NA; J: TRBJ1-1; CDR3: CASSEFNTEAFF; DNA: TGTGCCAGCAGCGAGTTTAACACTGAAGCTTTCTTT
size: NA; V: TRBV5-6; D: TRBD2; J: TRBJ2-7; CDR3: CASSREGWEQYF; DNA: TGTGCCAGCAGCAGGGAGGGGTGGGAGCAGTACTTC
size: once; V: TRBV28; D: NA; J: TRBJ1-1; CDR3: CASSLVQGSEAFF; DNA: TGTGCCAGCAGTTTAGTCCAGGGGAGTGAAGCTTTCTTT
size: NA; V: TRBV9; D: NA; J: TRBJ1-3; CDR3: CASSVEGGLTGNTIYF; DNA: TGTGCCAGCAGCGTAGAGGGGGGGCTCACTGGAAACACCATATATTTT
size: NA; V: TRBV10-3; D: NA; J: TRBJ2-5; CDR3: CATGTRETQYF; DNA: TGTGCCACCGGGACTCGCGAGACCCAGTACTTC
size: NA; V: TRBV10-3; D: TRBD2; J: TRBJ2-7; CDR3: CAISVGLAGSNDEQYF; DNA: TGTGCCATCAGTGTGGGACTAGCGGGATCTAACGACGAGCAGTACTTC
size: NA; V: TRBV6-6; D: TRBD1; J: TRBJ2-7; CDR3: CASSQQGVYEQYF; DNA: TGTGCCAGCAGTCAACAGGGGGTCTACGAGCAGTACTTC
size: once; V: TRBV6-5; D: NA; J: TRBJ2-3; CDR3: CASSPYRDTQYF; DNA: TGTGCCAGCAGTCCCTACAGGGATACGCAGTATTTT
size: NA; V: TRBV5-4; D: TRBD2; J: TRBJ2-1; CDR3: CASSFGLAGYNEQFF; DNA: TGTGCCAGCAGTTTTGGACTAGCGGGGTACAATGAGCAGTTCTTC
size: once; V: TRBV5-8; D: NA; J: TRBJ1-2; CDR3: CASSLGVNRANYGYTF; DNA: TGTGCCAGCAGCTTGGGTGTGAACCGAGCTAACTATGGCTACACCTTC
size: NA; V: TRBV19; D: NA; J: TRBJ2-1; CDR3: CASMGTPGSYNEQFF; DNA: TGTGCCAGTATGGGGACTCCGGGCTCCTACAATGAGCAGTTCTTC
size: NA; V: TRBV11-2; D: TRBD2; J: TRBJ2-1; CDR3: CASSRRRERGRYEQFF; DNA: TGTGCCAGCAGCAGACGGCGTGAGCGGGGGCGGTATGAGCAGTTCTTC
size: NA; V: TRBV24-1; D: NA; J: TRBJ2-2; CDR3: CATARGRGGGNTGELFF; DNA: TGTGCCACCGCCCGAGGCAGGGGAGGGGGAAACACCGGGGAGCTGTTTTTT
size: NA; V: TRBV15; D: NA; J: TRBJ2-2; CDR3: CATSSRGFGELFF; DNA: TGTGCCACCAGCAGTAGGGGTTTCGGGGAGCTGTTTTTT
size: NA; V: TRBV28; D: NA; J: TRBJ1-3; CDR3: CASSPLATGIDGNTIYF; DNA: TGTGCCAGCAGCCCATTAGCCACAGGGATCGACGGAAACACCATATATTTT
size: NA; V: TRBV7-7; D: TRBD2; J: TRBJ2-5; CDR3: CASSLAPSGGPQETQYF; DNA: TGTGCTAGCAGCTTAGCGCCTAGCGGGGGTCCTCAAGAGACCCAGTACTTC
size: NA; V: TRBV11-2; D: NA; J: TRBJ2-1; CDR3: CASSPPGSGSYNEQFF; DNA: TGTGCCAGCAGCCCTCCCGGTAGCGGTTCCTACAATGAGCAGTTCTTC
size: NA; V: TRBV6-6; D: TRBD1; J: TRBJ1-2; CDR3: CASMRQGTGGYTF; DNA: TGTGCCAGCATGAGACAGGGAACGGGTGGCTACACCTTC
size: NA; V: TRBV6-5; D: NA; J: TRBJ2-4; CDR3: CASSYTILAKNIQYF; DNA: TGTGCCAGCAGTTACACTATTCTAGCCAAAAACATTCAGTACTTC
size: NA; V: TRBV28; D: TRBD2; J: TRBJ2-6; CDR3: CASSFSGTGANVLTF; DNA: TGTGCCAGCAGTTTCAGCGGGACTGGGGCCAACGTCCTGACTTTC
size: NA; V: TRBV11-3; D: TRBD2; J: TRBJ2-1; CDR3: CASSLTVAGGVYNEQFF; DNA: TGTGCCAGCAGCTTAACGGTAGCGGGGGGGGTTTACAATGAGCAGTTCTTC
size: NA; V: TRBV11-2; D: NA; J: TRBJ1-3; CDR3: CASSSVTAGNTIYF; DNA: TGTGCCAGCAGCTCGGTAACAGCTGGAAACACCATATATTTT
size: NA; V: TRBV19; D: TRBD1; J: TRBJ2-2; CDR3: CASSRTGLKELFF; DNA: TGTGCCAGTAGCCGGACAGGGCTGAAGGAGCTGTTTTTT
size: NA; V: TRBV10-3; D: NA; J: TRBJ2-5; CDR3: CAISELAETQYF; DNA: TGTGCCATCAGTGAGCTAGCGGAGACCCAGTACTTC
size: NA; V: TRBV28; D: NA; J: TRBJ2-7; CDR3: CASSLAESSYEQYF; DNA: TGTGCCAGCAGTTTGGCGGAAAGCTCCTACGAGCAGTACTTC
size: NA; V: TRBV28; D: TRBD1; J: TRBJ2-1; CDR3: CASSHRGRFRNEQFF; DNA: TGTGCCAGCAGCCACAGGGGGCGATTCCGAAATGAGCAGTTCTTC
size: NA; V: TRBV11-2; D: NA; J: TRBJ1-1; CDR3: CASSFGGRTEAFF; DNA: TGTGCCAGCAGCTTTGGAGGGCGCACTGAAGCTTTCTTT
size: NA; V: TRBV5-1; D: TRBD2; J: TRBJ2-5; CDR3: CASSLVGLPQETQYF; DNA: TGCGCCAGCAGCTTGGTGGGACTACCACAAGAGACCCAGTACTTC
size: NA; V: TRBV20-1; D: NA; J: TRBJ1-1; CDR3: CSASFRTVNTEAFF; DNA: TGCAGTGCTAGTTTCAGGACAGTGAACACTGAAGCTTTCTTT
size: NA; V: TRBV27; D: TRBD2; J: TRBJ2-3; CDR3: CASGLRGLAEDRTDTQYF; DNA: TGTGCCAGCGGACTGAGGGGACTAGCGGAGGACCGCACAGATACGCAGTATTTT
size: once; V: TRBV2; D: NA; J: TRBJ2-6; CDR3: CASSDRAGANVLTF; DNA: TGTGCCAGCAGTGACAGGGCTGGGGCCAACGTCCTGACTTTC
size: NA; V: TRBV6-2/TRBV6-3; D: NA; J: TRBJ2-1; CDR3: CASSYGTLLQNEQFF; DNA: TGTGCCAGCAGTTATGGGACTCTCCTCCAGAATGAGCAGTTCTTC
size: NA; V: TRBV19; D: NA; J: TRBJ1-2; CDR3: CASSIASTGVYGYTF; DNA: TGTGCCAGTAGTATAGCGTCGACAGGAGTCTATGGCTACACCTTC
size: NA; V: TRBV19; D: NA; J: TRBJ2-4; CDR3: CASVGGLAKNIQYF; DNA: TGTGCCAGTGTTGGAGGTTTAGCCAAAAACATTCAGTACTTC
size: NA; V: TRBV2; D: TRBD1; J: TRBJ2-7; CDR3: CARRPGQGVGEQYF; DNA: TGTGCCAGGAGACCTGGACAGGGGGTGGGTGAGCAGTACTTC
size: NA; V: TRBV7-2; D: TRBD2; J: TRBJ2-7; CDR3: CASSGAGLSGYEQYF; DNA: TGTGCCAGCAGCGGGGCGGGACTATCGGGCTACGAGCAGTACTTC
size: NA; V: TRBV5-1; D: NA; J: TRBJ2-5; CDR3: CASSLQVQETQYF; DNA: TGCGCCAGCAGCTTGCAGGTCCAAGAGACCCAGTACTTC
size: NA; V: TRBV4-3; D: TRBD2; J: TRBJ2-1; CDR3: CASSPASGGNSYNEQFF; DNA: TGCGCCAGCAGCCCAGCAAGCGGGGGGAACTCCTACAATGAGCAGTTCTTC
size: NA; V: TRBV19; D: NA; J: TRBJ1-3; CDR3: CASSDRLRNTIYF; DNA: TGTGCCAGTAGCGACAGGCTTCGAAACACCATATATTTT
size: NA; V: TRBV18; D: TRBD2; J: TRBJ2-1; CDR3: CASSPPGSGAYNEQFF; DNA: TGTGCCAGCTCACCACCGGGGAGCGGGGCCTACAATGAGCAGTTCTTC
size: NA; V: TRBV11-3; D: TRBD1; J: TRBJ2-3; CDR3: CASSLDRGIDTQYF; DNA: TGTGCCAGCAGCTTGGACAGGGGCATAGATACGCAGTATTTT
size: NA; V: TRBV7-9; D: TRBD1; J: TRBJ2-5; CDR3: CASSLGTGTWETQYF; DNA: TGTGCCAGCAGCTTAGGGACAGGGACTTGGGAGACCCAGTACTTC
size: NA; V: TRBV6-5; D: NA; J: TRBJ1-6; CDR3: CASSYSRGVRNSPLHF; DNA: TGTGCCAGCAGTTACTCACGGGGAGTAAGGAATTCACCCCTCCACTTT
size: NA; V: TRBV9; D: NA; J: TRBJ1-2; CDR3: CASSGVGLGGYTF; DNA: TGTGCCAGCAGCGGGGTGGGCCTTGGTGGCTACACCTTC
size: NA; V: TRBV11-2; D: NA; J: TRBJ1-2; CDR3: CARRGPKGDGYTF; DNA: TGTGCCAGAAGAGGTCCCAAAGGGGATGGCTACACCTTC
size: NA; V: TRBV30; D: TRBD1; J: TRBJ2-3; CDR3: CAWSAGTGITDTQYF; DNA: TGTGCCTGGAGTGCCGGGACAGGGATTACAGATACGCAGTATTTT
size: NA; V: TRBV9; D: TRBD1; J: TRBJ2-7; CDR3: CASSLRTGSLSYEQYF; DNA: TGTGCCAGCAGCTTACGGACAGGCTCACTTTCCTACGAGCAGTACTTC
size: NA; V: TRBV19; D: TRBD1; J: TRBJ1-1; CDR3: CASRGQPSNTEAFF; DNA: TGTGCCAGTAGGGGACAGCCCAGTAACACTGAAGCTTTCTTT